What follows is one T cell receptor (beta chain) and its context. Its specificity is not known. These data originate in a study of shared clonotypes between healthy human individuals. Study findings and constraints: Estimated clonotype richness was generally higher in naive than memory subsets. Investigators collected only blood, and repertoires in tissues likely differ. Between a few donors, naive CD4 clonotypes were shared at a level of around 5.1%.

CD45RO-negative, CCR7-positively selected cells formed the naive CD8 fraction, excluding terminally differentiated effector memory CD45RA+ cells. Trimming at V came to 0 bases and at J to 8 bases, leaving 5 bases not matched to a gene. The CDR3 contains 15 residues. From germline, CDR1 is MNHEY and CDR2 SVGAGI. Genomic DNA of each subset was evenly split across several immunoSEQ plates. Method: immunoSEQ multiplex PCR; TCRdb's copy keeps in-frame clones and lacks some. Of some 2,000,000 clones in the sample, roughly 95% are singletons; the top ten hold 1.1%. Sequencing input: naive CD8+ T cells sorted from blood. The TCR sequence derives from a man aged 18 to 30 in good health. The chain recombines TRBV6-5 with TRBJ1-1, with 11 bases aligning to TRBD1. CDR3 sequence: CASSYSGTGGVEAFF. The DNA of the CDR3 is TGTGCCAGCAGTTACTCTGGGACAGGGGGTGTAGAAGCTTTCTTT.